This T cell receptor (beta chain) was sequenced for a study of control samples from healthy donors and cancer patients. The protocol was immunoSEQ multiplex PCR, while the TCRdb copy is restricted to in-frame clones and leaves out a portion. The sample has around 140,000 clones, approximately 93% seen once. The germline V gene encodes CDR1 MGHRA and CDR2 YSYEKL. Trimming cost V 1 base and J 4 bases, with 8 bases left between them. CDR3 size: 13 residues. This TCR was sampled from a man between 18 and 29 years old in good health. Sequencing used blood. V gene TRBV4-1 combines with J gene TRBJ2-7; D not certain. The CDR3 coding sequence is TGCGCCAGCAGCCAAGTTCCCCGTTACGAGCAGTACTTC. Its protein product is CASSQVPRYEQYF.